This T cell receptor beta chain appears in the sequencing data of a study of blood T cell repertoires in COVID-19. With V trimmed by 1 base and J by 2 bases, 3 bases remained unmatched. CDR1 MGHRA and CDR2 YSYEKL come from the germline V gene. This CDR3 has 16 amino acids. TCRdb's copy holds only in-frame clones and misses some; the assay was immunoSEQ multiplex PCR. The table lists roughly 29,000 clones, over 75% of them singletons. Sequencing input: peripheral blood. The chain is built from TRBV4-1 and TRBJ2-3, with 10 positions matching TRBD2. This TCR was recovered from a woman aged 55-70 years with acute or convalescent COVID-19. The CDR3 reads CASSQVTSGDTDTQYF. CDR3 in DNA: TGCGCCAGCAGCCAAGTTACTAGCGGGGACACAGATACGCAGTATTTT.